The TCR beta chain described here comes from a study of blood T cells in healthy people across ages. Study outcomes and limitations: Diversity was estimated from one million T cells, and these estimates were considered underestimates. Across the age range, TCR beta diversity per million T cells fell in a roughly linear way.

Using a J-beta primer mix together with a sample-barcoded 5' primer, a second PCR was run for about 6 to 12 cycles. TCRdb re-derived calls from the 5' RACE reads in MiXCR, one entry per CDR3 protein. The repertoire consists of more than 700,000 distinct CDR3 sequences, with 35% to 60% occurring once and the leading ten covering 15% to 20%. Germline CDR1 SEHNR, CDR2 FQNEAQ (reference sequence). V gave up 10 bases and J gave up 4 bases, with 16 bases separating them. The CDR3 has 13 residues. This clonotype has just a few counts. Its cognate antigen is unknown. This clonotype was obtained from a man older than 75 in good health. What was sequenced was blood. This chain links TRBV7-9 with TRBJ2-5; D might be TRBD2 (5 bases). The CDR3 is CAIALAAGETQYF. In DNA, the CDR3 is TGTGCCATAGCCTTAGCCGCGGGAGAGACCCAGTACTTC.